The rows below give T cell receptor beta chains drawn from one sample of a study of cytomegalovirus exposure and HLA in healthy donors. Sequencing was performed with immunoSEQ multiplex PCR; in TCRdb, only in-frame clones are kept and a portion is missing. The profile covers 60,000 to 70,000 clones, with around 80% appearing a single time and about 5.7% taken by the ten largest. Sample: PBMCs. These receptors were collected from a man aged 50 to 60 in good health and CMV-seronegative. The CDR3 runs from the conserved cysteine through the conserved F or W. D genes are given only for firm matches. Size is stated for part of the rows, as once, few or many counts, or as a class when the clone is expanded.

TRBJ1-1	TRBV7-9	-	-	CASSPTENTEAFF	TGTGCCAGCAGTCCTACAGAAAACACTGAAGCTTTCTTT
TRBJ1-2	TRBV29-1	-	-	CSVASLRHGYTF	TGCAGCGTCGCTTCACTGAGGCATGGCTACACCTTC
TRBJ2-7	TRBV7-8	once	TRBD1	CASIQAGTGAREQYF	TGTGCCAGCATACAAGCCGGGACAGGAGCCCGGGAGCAGTACTTC
TRBJ2-1	TRBV10-3	-	-	CAIARQTYNEQFF	TGTGCCATCGCACGACAGACGTACAATGAGCAGTTCTTC
TRBJ2-1	TRBV5-4	few	-	CASSSPGNEQFF	TGTGCCAGCAGCTCCCCGGGGAATGAGCAGTTCTTC
TRBJ2-7	TRBV5-5	-	-	CASSTGGTQQYF	TGTGCCAGCAGTACTGGGGGCACGCAGCAGTACTTC
TRBJ2-7	TRBV15	-	TRBD1	CATSRDLDRSKEQYF	TGTGCCACCAGCAGAGACCTGGACAGGAGTAAAGAGCAGTACTTC
TRBJ1-1	TRBV7-9	-	TRBD1	CASSPRGTGGSNTEAFF	TGTGCCAGCAGTCCGAGGGGGACAGGGGGTTCGAACACTGAAGCTTTCTTT
TRBJ1-4	TRBV28	-	TRBD1	CASSVGTGSEKLFF	TGTGCCAGCAGTGTCGGGACAGGGAGTGAAAAACTGTTTTTT
TRBJ2-1	TRBV5-4	-	TRBD2	CASSLSGAGGEQFF	TGTGCCAGCAGCTTGTCCGGTGCGGGGGGTGAGCAGTTCTTC
TRBJ2-3	TRBV5-1	-	-	CASSLELGQVGTDTQYF	TGCGCCAGCAGCTTGGAATTGGGGCAGGTGGGCACAGATACGCAGTATTTT
TRBJ2-7	TRBV30	-	-	CAWRQGLGQQYF	TGTGCCTGGAGGCAGGGCTTAGGCCAGCAGTACTTC
TRBJ2-2	TRBV30	-	-	CAWSPPQDTGELFF	TGTGCCTGGAGTCCTCCCCAGGACACCGGGGAGCTGTTTTTT
TRBJ1-5	TRBV7-9	-	-	CASSSTASNQPQHF	TGTGCCAGCAGCTCGACAGCGAGCAATCAGCCCCAGCATTTT